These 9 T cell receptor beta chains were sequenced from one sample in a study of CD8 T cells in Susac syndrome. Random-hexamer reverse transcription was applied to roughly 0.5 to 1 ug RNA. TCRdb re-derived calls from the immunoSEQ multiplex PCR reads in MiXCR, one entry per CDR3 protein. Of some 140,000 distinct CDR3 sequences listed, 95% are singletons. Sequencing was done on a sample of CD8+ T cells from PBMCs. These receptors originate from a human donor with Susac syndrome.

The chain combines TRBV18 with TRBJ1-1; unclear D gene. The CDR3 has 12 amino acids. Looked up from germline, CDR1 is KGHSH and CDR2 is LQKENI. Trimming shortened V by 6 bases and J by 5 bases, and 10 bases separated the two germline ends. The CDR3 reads CASSNPGTEAFF. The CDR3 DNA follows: TGTGCCAGCTCCAACCCGGGTACTGAAGCTTTCTTT. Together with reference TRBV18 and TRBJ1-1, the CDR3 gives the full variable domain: NAGVMQNPRHLVRRRGQEARLRCSPMKGHSHVYWYRQLPEEGLKFMVYLQKENIIDESGMPKERFSAEFPKEGPSILRIQQVVRGDSAAYFCASSNPGTEAFFGQGTRLTVV.

In DNA form, the CDR3 reads TGTGCCAGCAGTTTATCAGGGGGGTATACCGGGGAGCTGTTTTTT. Its translation is CASSLSGGYTGELFF. The chain joins TRBV27 to TRBJ2-2; D could derive from TRBD1 or TRBD2 (6 bases each). CDR1 is MNHEY and CDR2 is SMNVEV in the germline V gene (reference sequence). Trimming left V 0 bases short and J 5 bases short, with 10 bases between. CDR3 length equals 15 residues.

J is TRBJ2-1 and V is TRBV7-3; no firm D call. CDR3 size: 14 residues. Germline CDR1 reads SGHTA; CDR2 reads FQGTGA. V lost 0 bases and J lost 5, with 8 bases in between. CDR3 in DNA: TGTGCCAGCAGCTTAACGTTACAGAACAATGAGCAGTTCTTC. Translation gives CASSLTLQNNEQFF.

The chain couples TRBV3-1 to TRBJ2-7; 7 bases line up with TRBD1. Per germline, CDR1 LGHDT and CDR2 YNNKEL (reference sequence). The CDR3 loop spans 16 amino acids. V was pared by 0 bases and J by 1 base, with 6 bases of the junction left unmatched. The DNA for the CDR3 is TGTGCCAGCAGCCAAGACGAGGACAGGAGATCCTACGAGCAGTACTTC. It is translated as CASSQDEDRRSYEQYF.

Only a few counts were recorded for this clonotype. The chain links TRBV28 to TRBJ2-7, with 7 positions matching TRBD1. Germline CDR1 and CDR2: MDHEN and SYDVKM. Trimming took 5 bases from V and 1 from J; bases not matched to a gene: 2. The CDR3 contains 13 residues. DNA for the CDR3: TGTGCCAGCAGTACGACAGGGTCCTACGAGCAGTACTTC. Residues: CASSTTGSYEQYF.

CDR3 loop: CASSSPGQTYEQYF. CDR3 DNA sequence: TGTGCCAGCAGCTCCCCGGGACAGACCTACGAGCAGTACTTC. The rearrangement joins TRBV5-4 to TRBJ2-7; 7 positions match TRBD1. CDR3 length equals 14 residues. Germline V gene sequence: CDR1 SGHNT, CDR2 YYREEE (reference sequence). The trim removed 3 bases at V and 2 bases at J, leaving 5 bases unmatched.

The CDR3 nucleotides read TGTGCCAGCAGCGTAGGGGATAGCGGGACCTACGAGCAGTACTTC. It is translated as CASSVGDSGTYEQYF. V usage is TRBV9 and J usage is TRBJ2-7, with TRBD2 matching over 8 bases. CDR3 length equals 15 residues. V lost 0 bases to trimming and J lost 2 bases; unmatched junction nucleotides: 4. CDR1 is SGDLS, CDR2 YYNGEE, per germline.

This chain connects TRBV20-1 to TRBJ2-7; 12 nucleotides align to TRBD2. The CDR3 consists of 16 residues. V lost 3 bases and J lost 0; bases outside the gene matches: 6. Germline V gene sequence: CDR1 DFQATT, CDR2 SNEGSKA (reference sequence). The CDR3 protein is CSASLAGGRSSYEQYF. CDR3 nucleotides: TGCAGTGCTAGTCTAGCGGGAGGGAGGTCCTCCTACGAGCAGTACTTC.

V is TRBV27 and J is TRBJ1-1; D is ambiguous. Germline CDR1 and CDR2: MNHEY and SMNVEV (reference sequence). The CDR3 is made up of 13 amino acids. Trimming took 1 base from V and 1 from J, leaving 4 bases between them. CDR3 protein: CASSLWWNTEAFF. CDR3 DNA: TGTGCCAGCAGTTTATGGTGGAACACTGAAGCTTTCTTT.